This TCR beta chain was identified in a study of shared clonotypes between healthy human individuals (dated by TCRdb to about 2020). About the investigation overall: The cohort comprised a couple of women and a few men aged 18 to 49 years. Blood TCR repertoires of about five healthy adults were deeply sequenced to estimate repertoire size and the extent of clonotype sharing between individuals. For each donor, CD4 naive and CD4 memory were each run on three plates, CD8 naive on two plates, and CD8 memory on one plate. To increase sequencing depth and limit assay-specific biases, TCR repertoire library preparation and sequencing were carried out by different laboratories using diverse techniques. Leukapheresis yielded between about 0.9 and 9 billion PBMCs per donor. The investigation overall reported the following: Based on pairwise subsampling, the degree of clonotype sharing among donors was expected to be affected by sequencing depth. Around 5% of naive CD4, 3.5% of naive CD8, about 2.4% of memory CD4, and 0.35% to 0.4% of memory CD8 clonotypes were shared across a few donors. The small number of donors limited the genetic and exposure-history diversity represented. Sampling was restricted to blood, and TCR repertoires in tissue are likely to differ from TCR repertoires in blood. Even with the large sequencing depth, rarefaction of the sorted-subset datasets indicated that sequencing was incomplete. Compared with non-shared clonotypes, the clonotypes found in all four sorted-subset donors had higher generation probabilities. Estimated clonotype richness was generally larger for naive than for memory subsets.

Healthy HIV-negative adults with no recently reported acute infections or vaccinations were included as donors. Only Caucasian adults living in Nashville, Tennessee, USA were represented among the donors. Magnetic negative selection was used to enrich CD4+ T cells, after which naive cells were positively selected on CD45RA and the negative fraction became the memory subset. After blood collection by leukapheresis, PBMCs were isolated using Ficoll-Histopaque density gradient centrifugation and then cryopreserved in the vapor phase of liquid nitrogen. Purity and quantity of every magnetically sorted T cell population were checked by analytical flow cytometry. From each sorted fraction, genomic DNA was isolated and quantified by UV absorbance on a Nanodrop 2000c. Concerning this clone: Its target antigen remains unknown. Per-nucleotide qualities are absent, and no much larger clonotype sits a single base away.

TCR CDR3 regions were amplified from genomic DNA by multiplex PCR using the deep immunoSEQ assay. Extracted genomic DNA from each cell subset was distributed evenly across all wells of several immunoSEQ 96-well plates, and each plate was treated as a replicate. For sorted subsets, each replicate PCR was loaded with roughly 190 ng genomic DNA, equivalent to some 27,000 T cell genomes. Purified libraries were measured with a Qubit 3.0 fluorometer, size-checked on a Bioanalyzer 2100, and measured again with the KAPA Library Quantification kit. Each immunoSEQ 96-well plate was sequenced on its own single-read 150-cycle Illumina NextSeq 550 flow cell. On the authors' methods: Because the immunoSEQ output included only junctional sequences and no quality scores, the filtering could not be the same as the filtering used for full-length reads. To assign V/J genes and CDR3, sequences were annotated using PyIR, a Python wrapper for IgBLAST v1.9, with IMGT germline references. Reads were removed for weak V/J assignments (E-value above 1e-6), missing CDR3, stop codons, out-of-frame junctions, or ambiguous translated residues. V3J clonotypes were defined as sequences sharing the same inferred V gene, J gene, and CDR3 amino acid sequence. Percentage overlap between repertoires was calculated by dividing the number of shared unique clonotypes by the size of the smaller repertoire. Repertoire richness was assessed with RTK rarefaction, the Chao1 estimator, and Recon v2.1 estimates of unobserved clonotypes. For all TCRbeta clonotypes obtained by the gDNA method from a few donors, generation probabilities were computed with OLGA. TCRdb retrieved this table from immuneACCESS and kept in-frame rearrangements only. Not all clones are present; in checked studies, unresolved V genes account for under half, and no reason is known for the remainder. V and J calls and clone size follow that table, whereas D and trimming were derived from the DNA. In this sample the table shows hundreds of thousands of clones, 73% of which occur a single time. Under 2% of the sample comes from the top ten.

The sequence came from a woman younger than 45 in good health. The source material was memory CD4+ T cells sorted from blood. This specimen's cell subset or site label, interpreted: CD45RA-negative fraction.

The DNA is TGTGCCAGCAGCTTAGACACGCGCTATGGCTACACCTTC. Its amino acids are CASSLDTRYGYTF. Rearrangement joined TRBV7-8 to TRBJ1-2; confidence is insufficient to name the D gene. CDR1 SGHVS and CDR2 FQNEAQ were looked up in the germline V gene. From cysteine to phenylalanine, the CDR3 is 13 amino acids long. Only CDR3 DNA remains: 39 bases, in frame from the first base. V loses 1 base, J loses 4 bases, and the germline ends lie 7 bases apart. The entire variable domain, with the stretches around the CDR3 drawn from the reference TRBV7-8 and TRBJ1-2 proteins, is GAGVSQSPRYKVAKRGQDVALRCDPISGHVSLFWYQQALGQGPEFLTYFQNEAQLDKSGLPSDRFFAERPEGSVSTLKIQRTQQEDSAVYLCASSLDTRYGYTFGSGTRLTVV.